This TCR beta chain emerged from a study of regulatory T cells in long-lasting Graves disease. Across the whole study: Antithyroid drugs had been taken under 3 months by newly diagnosed Graves' patients.

At least ten counts were recorded for this clonotype. With iRepertoire HTBI primers and Arm-PCR of CDR3 regions, TCR beta libraries were built. TCRdb ran MiXCR on the multiplex PCR reads and lists one entry per CDR3 protein. The sample contains approximately 400,000 distinct CDR3 sequences, about an eighth of which appear only once. The CDR3 loop spans 15 amino acids. The germline V and J ends were trimmed by 5 bases and 5 bases, with 19 bases remaining between them. Germline CDR1 SGHTA, CDR2 FQGNSA. The time point here: newly diagnosed GD, antithyroid drugs for less than 3 months. The TCR library was made from RNA that had been extracted from PBMCs in TRIzol. These data were also reused for a study on T cells in Graves' hyperthyroidism and ophthalmopathy. That study reports: Reasons for excluding patients were uncontrolled infection, other autoimmune disease, pregnancy or lactation.

The chain combines TRBV7-2 with TRBJ2-7; the D is unclear. Sequencing was performed on peripheral blood mononuclear cells (PBMCs), taken at new diagnosis, from a patient treated with antithyroid drugs. The clonotype comes from a woman in her late teens or twenties with Graves disease. CDR3 protein: CASSPQVLGPHEQYF. CDR3 DNA sequence: TGTGCCAGCAGCCCCCAAGTTTTAGGGCCTCACGAGCAGTACTTC. Based on the CDR3 plus reference TRBV7-2 and TRBJ2-7, the full variable domain is GAGVSQSPSNKVTEKGKDVELRCDPISGHTALYWYRQSLGQGLEFLIYFQGNSAPDKSGLPSDRFSAERTGGSVSTLTIQRTQQEDSAVYLCASSPQVLGPHEQYFGPGTRLTVT.